This T cell receptor beta chain is from a study of T cell responses to AZD1222 COVID-19 vaccine. Notes on the study in general: Rises in breadth and depth of Spike-specific TCRs came after two AZD1222 doses. Samples come after the peak T cell response, not at day 14.

As concerns this clone: Its antigen is not known.

Trimming shortened V by 4 bases and J by 1 base, and 13 bases separated the two germline ends. Germline assignment: CDR1 LGHNA and CDR2 YNFKEQ. The CDR3 runs to 15 residues. Generated by immunoSEQ multiplex PCR, the TCRdb table keeps only in-frame clones and is missing some. The top ten clones hold 1.1% to 1.5% of a sample with approximately 140,000 clones, 90% to 95% of them seen once. The receptor was derived from an adult in good health. V gene TRBV4-2 combines with J gene TRBJ1-1, with no clear D. The sequencing here drew on peripheral blood, taken on day 0 of AZD1222 vaccination. CDR3 nucleotide sequence: TGTGCCAGCAGCCCACGATCATCGGGGAACACTGAAGCTTTCTTT. This codes for CASSPRSSGNTEAFF.